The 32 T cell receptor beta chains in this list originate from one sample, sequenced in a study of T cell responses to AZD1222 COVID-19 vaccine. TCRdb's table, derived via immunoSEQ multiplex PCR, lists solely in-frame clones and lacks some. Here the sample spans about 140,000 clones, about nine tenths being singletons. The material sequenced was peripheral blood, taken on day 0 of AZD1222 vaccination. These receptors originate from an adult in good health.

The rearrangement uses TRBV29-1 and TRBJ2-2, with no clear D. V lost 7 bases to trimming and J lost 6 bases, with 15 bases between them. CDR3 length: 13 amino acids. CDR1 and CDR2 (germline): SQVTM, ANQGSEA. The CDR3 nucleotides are TGCAGCGCAGCCCCTATGGCGGCCGGGGAGCTGTTTTTT. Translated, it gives CSAAPMAAGELFF.

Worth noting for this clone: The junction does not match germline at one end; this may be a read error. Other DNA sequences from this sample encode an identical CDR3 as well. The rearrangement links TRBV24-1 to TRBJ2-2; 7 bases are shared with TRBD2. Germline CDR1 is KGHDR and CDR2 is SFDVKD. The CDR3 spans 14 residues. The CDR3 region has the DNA TGCGCCACCGGGACTACCCGAAACACCGGGGAGCTGTTTTTT. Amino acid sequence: CATGTTRNTGELFF.

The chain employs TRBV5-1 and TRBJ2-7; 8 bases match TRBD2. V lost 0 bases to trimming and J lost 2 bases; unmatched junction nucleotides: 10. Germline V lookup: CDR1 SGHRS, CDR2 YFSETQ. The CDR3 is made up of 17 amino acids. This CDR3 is CASSLAAGGAAPYEQYF. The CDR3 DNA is TGCGCCAGCAGCTTGGCCGCCGGGGGGGCTGCACCCTACGAGCAGTACTTC. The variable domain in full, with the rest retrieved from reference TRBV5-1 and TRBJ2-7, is KAGVTQTPRYLIKTRGQQVTLSCSPISGHRSVSWYQQTPGQGLQFLFEYFSETQRNKGNFPGRFSGRQFSNSRSEMNVSTLELGDSALYLCASSLAAGGAAPYEQYFGPGTRLTVT.

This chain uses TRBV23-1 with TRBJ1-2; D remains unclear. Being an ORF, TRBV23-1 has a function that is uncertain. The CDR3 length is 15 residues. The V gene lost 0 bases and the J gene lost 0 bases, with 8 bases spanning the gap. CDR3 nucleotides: TGCGCCAGCAGTCAATCGCGGGTCTCTAACTATGGCTACACCTTC. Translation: CASSQSRVSNYGYTF.

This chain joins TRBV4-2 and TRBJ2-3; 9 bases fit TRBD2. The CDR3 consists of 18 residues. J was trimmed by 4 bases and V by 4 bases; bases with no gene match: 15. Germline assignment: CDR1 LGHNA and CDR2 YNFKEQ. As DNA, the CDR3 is TGTGCCAGCAGCCCACATTCATCCATTAGCGGGAGAGCAGATACGCAGTATTTT. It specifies CASSPHSSISGRADTQYF.

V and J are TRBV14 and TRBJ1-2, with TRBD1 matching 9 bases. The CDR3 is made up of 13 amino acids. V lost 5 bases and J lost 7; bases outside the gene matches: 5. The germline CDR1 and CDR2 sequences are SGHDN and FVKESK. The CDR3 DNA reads TGTGCCAGCAGCACGACAGGGGGATCTGGCTACACCTTC. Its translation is CASSTTGGSGYTF.

This chain's CDR3 is CASSRRENTEAFF. As DNA, the CDR3 is TGTGCCAGCAGTCGACGGGAGAACACTGAAGCTTTCTTT. The rearrangement joins TRBV6-2 or TRBV6-3 to TRBJ1-1; D uncertain. CDR1 and CDR2 (germline): MNHEY, SVGEGT. V gave up 5 bases and J gave up 1 base, with 8 bases separating them. This CDR3 comprises 13 residues.

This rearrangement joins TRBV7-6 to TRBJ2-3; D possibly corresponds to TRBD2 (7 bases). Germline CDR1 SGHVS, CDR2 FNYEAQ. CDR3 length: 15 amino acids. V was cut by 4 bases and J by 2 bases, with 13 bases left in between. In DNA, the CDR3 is TGTGCCAGCAGCTGGACTAGGGGGGACACAGATACGCAGTATTTT. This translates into CASSWTRGDTDTQYF.

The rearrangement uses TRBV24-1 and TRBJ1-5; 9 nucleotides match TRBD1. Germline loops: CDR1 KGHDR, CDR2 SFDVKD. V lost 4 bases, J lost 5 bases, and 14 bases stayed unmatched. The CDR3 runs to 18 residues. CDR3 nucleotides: TGTGCCACCAGTGAGAGCCCGGGACAGGGAGGGTTGGATCAGCCCCAGCATTTT. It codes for CATSESPGQGGLDQPQHF.

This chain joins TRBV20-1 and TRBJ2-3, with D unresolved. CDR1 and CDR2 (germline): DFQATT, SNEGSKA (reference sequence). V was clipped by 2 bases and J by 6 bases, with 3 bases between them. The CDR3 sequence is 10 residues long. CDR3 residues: CSARWDTQYF. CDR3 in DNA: TGCAGTGCTAGATGGGATACGCAGTATTTT.

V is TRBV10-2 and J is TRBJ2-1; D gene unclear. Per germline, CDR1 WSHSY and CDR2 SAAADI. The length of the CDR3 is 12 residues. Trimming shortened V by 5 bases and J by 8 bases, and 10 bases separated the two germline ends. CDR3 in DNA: TGCGCCAGCAGTTTCCGGGCAGATGAGCAGTTCTTC. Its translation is CASSFRADEQFF.

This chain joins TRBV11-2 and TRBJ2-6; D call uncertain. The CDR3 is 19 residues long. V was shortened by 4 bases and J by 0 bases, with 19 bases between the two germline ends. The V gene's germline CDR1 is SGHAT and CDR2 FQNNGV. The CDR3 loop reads CASSSPKRNKNSGANVLTF. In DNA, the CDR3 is TGTGCCAGCAGCTCCCCCAAGAGGAACAAGAACTCTGGGGCCAACGTCCTGACTTTC. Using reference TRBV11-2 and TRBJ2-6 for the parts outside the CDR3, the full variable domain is EAGVAQSPRYKIIEKRQSVAFWCNPISGHATLYWYQQILGQGPKLLIQFQNNGVVDDSQLPKDRFSAERLKGVDSTLKIQPAKLEDSAVYLCASSSPKRNKNSGANVLTFGAGSRLTVL.

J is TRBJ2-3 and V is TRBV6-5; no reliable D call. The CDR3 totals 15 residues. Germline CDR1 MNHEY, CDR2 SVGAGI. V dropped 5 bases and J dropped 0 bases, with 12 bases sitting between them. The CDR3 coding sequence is TGTGCCAGCAGTAGCCTGGGCGGAAGCACAGATACGCAGTATTTT. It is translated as CASSSLGGSTDTQYF.

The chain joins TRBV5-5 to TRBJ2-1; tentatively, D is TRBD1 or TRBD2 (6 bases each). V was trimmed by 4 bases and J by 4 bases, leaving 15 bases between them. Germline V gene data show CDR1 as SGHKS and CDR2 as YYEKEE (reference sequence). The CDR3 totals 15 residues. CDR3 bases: TGTGCCAGCAGCGCCGGGGGCCCCATTTACAATGAGCAGTTCTTC. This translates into CASSAGGPIYNEQFF. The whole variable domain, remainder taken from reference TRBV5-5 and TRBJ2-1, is DAGVTQSPTHLIKTRGQQVTLRCSPISGHKSVSWYQQVLGQGPQFIFQYYEKEERGRGNFPDRFSARQFPNYSSELNVNALLLGDSALYLCASSAGGPIYNEQFFGPGTRLTVL.

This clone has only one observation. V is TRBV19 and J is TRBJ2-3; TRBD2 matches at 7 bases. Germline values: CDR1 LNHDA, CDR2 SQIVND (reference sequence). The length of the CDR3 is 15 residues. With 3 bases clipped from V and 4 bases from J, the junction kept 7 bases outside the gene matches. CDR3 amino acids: CASSIGAGEADTQYF. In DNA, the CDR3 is TGTGCCAGTAGTATCGGCGCGGGAGAGGCAGATACGCAGTATTTT. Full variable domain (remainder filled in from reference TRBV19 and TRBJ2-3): DGGITQSPKYLFRKEGQNVTLSCEQNLNHDAMYWYRQDPGQGLRLIYYSQIVNDFQKGDIAEGYSVSREKKESFPLTVTSAQKNPTAFYLCASSIGAGEADTQYFGPGTRLTVL.

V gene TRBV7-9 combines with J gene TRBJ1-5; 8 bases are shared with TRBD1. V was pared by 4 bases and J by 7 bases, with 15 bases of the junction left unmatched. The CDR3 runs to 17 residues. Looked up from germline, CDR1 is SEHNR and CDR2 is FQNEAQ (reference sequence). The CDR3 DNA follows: TGTGCCAGCAGCTCGGACAGGGTTGCCAAGGTAGGGCAGCCCCAGCATTTT. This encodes CASSSDRVAKVGQPQHF.

The CDR3 protein is CASSSVGTGNYGYTF. The CDR3 DNA reads as TGTGCCAGCAGCTCCGTCGGGACAGGGAACTATGGCTACACCTTC. The V and J genes are TRBV5-4 and TRBJ1-2, with 9 bases matching TRBD1. With 3 bases clipped from V and 2 bases from J, the junction kept 5 bases outside the gene matches. From germline, CDR1 is SGHNT and CDR2 YYREEE (reference sequence). This CDR3 is built from 15 residues.

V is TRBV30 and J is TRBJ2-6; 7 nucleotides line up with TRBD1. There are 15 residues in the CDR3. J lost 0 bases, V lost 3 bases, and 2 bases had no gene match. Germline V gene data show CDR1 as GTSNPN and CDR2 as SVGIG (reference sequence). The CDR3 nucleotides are TGTGCCTGGAGCAGGGGGTTCTCTGGGGCCAACGTCCTGACTTTC. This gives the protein CAWSRGFSGANVLTF.

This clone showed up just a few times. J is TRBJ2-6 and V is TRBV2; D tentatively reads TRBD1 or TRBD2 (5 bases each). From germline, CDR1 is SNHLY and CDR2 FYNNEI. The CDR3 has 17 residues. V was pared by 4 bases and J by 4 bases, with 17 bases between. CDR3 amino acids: CASSGQGLLGGANVLTF. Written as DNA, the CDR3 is TGTGCCAGCAGTGGGCAGGGTCTACTAGGGGGGGCCAACGTCCTGACTTTC.

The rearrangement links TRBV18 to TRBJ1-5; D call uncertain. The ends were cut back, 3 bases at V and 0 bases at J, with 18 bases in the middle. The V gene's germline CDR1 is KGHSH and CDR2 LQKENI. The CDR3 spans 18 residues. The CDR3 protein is CASSPSNTHSYSNQPQHF. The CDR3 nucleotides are TGTGCCAGCTCACCCTCAAACACGCATAGCTATAGCAATCAGCCCCAGCATTTT.

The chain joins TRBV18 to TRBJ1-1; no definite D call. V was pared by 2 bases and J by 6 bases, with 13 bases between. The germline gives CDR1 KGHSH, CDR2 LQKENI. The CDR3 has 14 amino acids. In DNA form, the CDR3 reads TGTGCCAGCTCACCAGAATGGATTAACCCTGAAGCTTTCTTT. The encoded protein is CASSPEWINPEAFF. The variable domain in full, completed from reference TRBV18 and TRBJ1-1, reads NAGVMQNPRHLVRRRGQEARLRCSPMKGHSHVYWYRQLPEEGLKFMVYLQKENIIDESGMPKERFSAEFPKEGPSILRIQQVVRGDSAAYFCASSPEWINPEAFFGQGTRLTVV.

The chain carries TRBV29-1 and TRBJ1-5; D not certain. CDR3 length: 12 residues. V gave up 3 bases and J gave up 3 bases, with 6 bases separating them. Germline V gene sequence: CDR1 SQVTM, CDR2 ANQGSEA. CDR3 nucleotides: TGCAGCGTTGAGGGGATCAATCAGCCCCAGCATTTT. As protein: CSVEGINQPQHF.

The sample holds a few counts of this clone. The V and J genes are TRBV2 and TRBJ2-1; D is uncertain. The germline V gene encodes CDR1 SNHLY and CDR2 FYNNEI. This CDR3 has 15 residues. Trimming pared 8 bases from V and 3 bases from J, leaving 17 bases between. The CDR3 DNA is TGTGCCAGCCACCCAGCGTTAAACCGCTACAATGAGCAGTTCTTC. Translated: CASHPALNRYNEQFF.

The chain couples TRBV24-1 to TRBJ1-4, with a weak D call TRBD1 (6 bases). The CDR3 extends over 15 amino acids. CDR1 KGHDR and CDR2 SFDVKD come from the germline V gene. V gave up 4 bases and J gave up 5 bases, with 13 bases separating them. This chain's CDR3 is CATSEPDSGNEKLFF. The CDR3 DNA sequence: TGTGCCACCAGTGAACCGGACAGCGGAAATGAAAAACTGTTTTTT.

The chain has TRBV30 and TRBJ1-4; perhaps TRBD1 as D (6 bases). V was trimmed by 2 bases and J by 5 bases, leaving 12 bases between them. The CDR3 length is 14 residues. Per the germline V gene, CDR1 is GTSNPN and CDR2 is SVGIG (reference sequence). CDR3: CAWSQGTANEKLFF. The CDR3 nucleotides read TGTGCCTGGAGTCAGGGGACCGCAAATGAAAAACTGTTTTTT.

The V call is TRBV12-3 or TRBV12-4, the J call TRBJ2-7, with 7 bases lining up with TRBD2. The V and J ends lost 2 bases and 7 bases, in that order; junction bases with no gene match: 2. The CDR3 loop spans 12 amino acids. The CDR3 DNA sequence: TGTGCCAGCAGTTTATCGGGGGGTGAGCAGTACTTC. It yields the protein CASSLSGGEQYF.

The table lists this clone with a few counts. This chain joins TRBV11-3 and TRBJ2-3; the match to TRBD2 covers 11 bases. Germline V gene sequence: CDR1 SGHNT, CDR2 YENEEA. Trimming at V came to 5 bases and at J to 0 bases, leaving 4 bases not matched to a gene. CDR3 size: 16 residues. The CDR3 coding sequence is TGTGCCAGCAGCCGGGGGACTAGCGGTAGCACAGATACGCAGTATTTT. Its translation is CASSRGTSGSTDTQYF. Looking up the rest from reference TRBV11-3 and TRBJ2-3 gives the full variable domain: EAGVVQSPRYKIIEKKQPVAFWCNPISGHNTLYWYLQNLGQGPELLIRYENEEAVDDSQLPKDRFSAERLKGVDSTLKIQPAELGDSAVYLCASSRGTSGSTDTQYFGPGTRLTVL.

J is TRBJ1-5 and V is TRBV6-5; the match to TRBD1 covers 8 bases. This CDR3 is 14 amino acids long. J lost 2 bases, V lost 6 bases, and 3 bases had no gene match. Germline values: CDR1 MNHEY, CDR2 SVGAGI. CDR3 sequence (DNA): TGTGCCAGCAGAAGGACAGGGCGCAATCAGCCCCAGCATTTT. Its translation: CASRRTGRNQPQHF.

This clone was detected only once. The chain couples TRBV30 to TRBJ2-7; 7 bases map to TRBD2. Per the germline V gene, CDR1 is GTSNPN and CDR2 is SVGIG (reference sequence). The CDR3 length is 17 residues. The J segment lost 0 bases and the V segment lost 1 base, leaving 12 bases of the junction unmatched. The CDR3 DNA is TGTGCCTGGAGTGGGGGCAGGGCTAGCGGTCTCTCCTACGAGCAGTACTTC. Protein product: CAWSGGRASGLSYEQYF.

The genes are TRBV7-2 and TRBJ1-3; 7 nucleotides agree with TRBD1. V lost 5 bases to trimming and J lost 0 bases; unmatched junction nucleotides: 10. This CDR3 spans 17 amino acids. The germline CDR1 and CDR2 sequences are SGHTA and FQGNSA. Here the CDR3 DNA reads TGTGCCAGCAGCAGAGCCCGACAGGGCTACTCTGGAAACACCATATATTTT. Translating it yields CASSRARQGYSGNTIYF.

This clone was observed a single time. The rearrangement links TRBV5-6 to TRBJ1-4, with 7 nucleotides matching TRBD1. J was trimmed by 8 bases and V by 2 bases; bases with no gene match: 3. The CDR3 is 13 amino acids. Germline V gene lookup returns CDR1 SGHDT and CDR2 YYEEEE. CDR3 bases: TGTGCCAGCAGCTTTAGGGACAGCGAAAAACTGTTTTTT. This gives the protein CASSFRDSEKLFF.

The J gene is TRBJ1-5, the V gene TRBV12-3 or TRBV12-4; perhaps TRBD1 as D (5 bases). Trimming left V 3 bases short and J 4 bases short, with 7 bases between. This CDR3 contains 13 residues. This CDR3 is CASSLAGNQPQHF. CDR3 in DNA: TGTGCCAGCAGTTTGGCAGGGAATCAGCCCCAGCATTTT.